This T cell receptor (beta chain) appears in the sequencing data of a study of patients and donors after allogeneic stem cell transplantation (TCRdb year 2020). The CDR1 and CDR2 encoded by the germline V gene (reference sequence) are MNHEY and SMNVEV. The CDR3 spans 14 residues, from the cysteine through the phenylalanine. Just CDR3 DNA is preserved here, 42 bases in frame from base 1. V is cut by 5 bases and J by 3 bases, and the space between the germline ends is 13 bases. This clonotype was seen a few times. Its antigen has not been determined. No base-level quality is on record; no much larger clone is a single base apart. Library method: RT-PCR. Sequencer: NextSeq 550. In-frame beta chains were kept once TCRdb had trimmed the public reads at Q25 with fastp and called clones with MiXCR. Every distinct CDR3 protein forms one entry, paired with its most common genes and DNA. The sample table lists approximately 200,000 distinct CDR3 sequences, roughly two fifths of them with a count of one. The ten largest clones take up 33% of the sample.

The chain uses TRBV27 and TRBJ1-1; matching of 6 bases hints at TRBD1 as the D gene. Material for sequencing was blood, either unsorted or a sorted T cell fraction (not recorded which). This TCR came from a human donor who was either an allogeneic HSCT recipient or a stem cell or donor lymphocyte infusion donor (not recorded which). It is not recorded whose cells these are; they may come from a transplant donor. The sequence in DNA is TGTGCCAGCAGTCCAAACCAGGGGTACACTGAAGCTTTCTTT. This yields the protein CASSPNQGYTEAFF.